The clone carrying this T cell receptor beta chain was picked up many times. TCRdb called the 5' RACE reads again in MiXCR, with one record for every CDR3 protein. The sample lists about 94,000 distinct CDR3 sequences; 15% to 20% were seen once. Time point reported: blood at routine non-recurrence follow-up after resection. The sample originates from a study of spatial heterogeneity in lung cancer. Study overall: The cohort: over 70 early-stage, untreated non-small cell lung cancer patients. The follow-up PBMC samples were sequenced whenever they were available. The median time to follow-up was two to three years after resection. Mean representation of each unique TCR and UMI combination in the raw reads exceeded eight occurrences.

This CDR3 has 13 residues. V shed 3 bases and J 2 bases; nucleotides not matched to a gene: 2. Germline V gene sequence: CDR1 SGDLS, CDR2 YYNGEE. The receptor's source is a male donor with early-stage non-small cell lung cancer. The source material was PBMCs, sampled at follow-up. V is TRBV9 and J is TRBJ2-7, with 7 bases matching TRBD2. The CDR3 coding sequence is TGTGCCAGCAGCGCTGGACTAGCCTACGAGCAGTACTTC. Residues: CASSAGLAYEQYF. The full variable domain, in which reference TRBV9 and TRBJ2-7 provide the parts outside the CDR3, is DSGVTQTPKHLITATGQRVTLRCSPRSGDLSVYWYQQSLDQGLQFLIQYYNGEERAKGNILERFSAQQFPDLHSELNLSSLELGDSALYFCASSAGLAYEQYFGPGTRLTVT.